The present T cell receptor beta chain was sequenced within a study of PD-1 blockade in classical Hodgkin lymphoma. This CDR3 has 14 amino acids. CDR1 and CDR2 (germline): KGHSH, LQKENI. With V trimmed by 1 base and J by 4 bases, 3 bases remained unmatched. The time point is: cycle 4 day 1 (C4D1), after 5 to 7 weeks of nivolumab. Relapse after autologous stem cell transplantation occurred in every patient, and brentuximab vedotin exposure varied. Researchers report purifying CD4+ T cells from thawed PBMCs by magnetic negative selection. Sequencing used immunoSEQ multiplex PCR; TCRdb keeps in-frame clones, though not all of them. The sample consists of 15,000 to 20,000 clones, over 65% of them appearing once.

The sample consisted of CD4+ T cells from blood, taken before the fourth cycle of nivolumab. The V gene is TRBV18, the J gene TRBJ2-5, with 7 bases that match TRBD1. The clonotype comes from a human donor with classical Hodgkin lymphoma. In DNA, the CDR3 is TGTGCCAGCTCACCACAGGGGGCTAGAGAGACCCAGTACTTC. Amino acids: CASSPQGARETQYF.